Listed here are 7 T cell receptor beta chains from one sample, sequenced in a study of T cell changes during pregnancy in multiple sclerosis. TCRdb's copy holds only in-frame clones and misses some; the assay was immunoSEQ multiplex PCR. The sample gives approximately 88,000 clones, around 96% of which show up once; over 0.95% is in the top ten. The specimen comprised peripheral blood, sampled in the second trimester of pregnancy. These receptors originate from a female donor with multiple sclerosis, enrolled in a pregnancy study.

The V and J genes are TRBV30 and TRBJ1-2, with 7 bases matching TRBD1. V lost 3 bases to trimming and J lost 2 bases; unmatched junction nucleotides: 3. CDR1 GTSNPN and CDR2 SVGIG come from the germline V gene (reference sequence). The CDR3 contains 13 residues. DNA of the CDR3: TGTGCCTGGAGATTACAGGGGAACTATGGCTACACCTTC. It specifies CAWRLQGNYGYTF. The whole variable domain, remainder taken from reference TRBV30 and TRBJ1-2, is SQTIHQWPATLVQPVGSPLSLECTVEGTSNPNLYWYRQAAGRGLQLLFYSVGIGQISSEVPQNLSASRPQDRQFILSSKKLLLSDSGFYLCAWRLQGNYGYTFGSGTRLTVV.

The rearrangement joins TRBV7-3 to TRBJ2-2, with 8 bases lining up with TRBD1. J lost 6 bases, V lost 4 bases, and 1 base had no gene match. The V gene's germline CDR1 is SGHTA and CDR2 FQGTGA. The CDR3 has 13 residues. The chain's CDR3 is CASSSQGAGELFF. CDR3 DNA sequence: TGTGCCAGCAGCTCACAGGGGGCCGGGGAGCTGTTTTTT.

The V gene is TRBV7-2, the J gene TRBJ1-1; D perhaps matches TRBD1 (6 bases). Trimming took 5 bases from V and 1 from J, leaving 11 bases between them. CDR3 size: 14 residues. Germline V lookup: CDR1 SGHTA, CDR2 FQGNSA. The chain's CDR3 is CASSTRGRNTEAFF. The CDR3 DNA reads as TGTGCCAGCAGCACGCGGGGGCGGAACACTGAAGCTTTCTTT.

This sequence joins TRBV2 and TRBJ2-1; D not resolved. The germline V and J ends were trimmed by 2 bases and 6 bases, with 14 bases remaining between them. In germline, CDR1 is SNHLY, CDR2 FYNNEI. The CDR3 sequence is 15 residues long. The CDR3 sequence: CASSEWPLRSNEQFF. CDR3 bases: TGTGCCAGCAGTGAATGGCCCTTGAGGAGCAATGAGCAGTTCTTC.

The V gene is TRBV28, the J gene TRBJ1-1; 8 positions match TRBD1. The junction had 4 bases not matched to a gene; V was cut back by 7 bases and J by 3 bases. The CDR3 is made up of 13 amino acids. Germline CDR1 reads MDHEN; CDR2 reads SYDVKM. The CDR3 nucleotides are TGTGCCAGCACTAGACAGGGGCACACTGAAGCTTTCTTT. It is translated as CASTRQGHTEAFF.

The chain combines TRBV7-2 with TRBJ2-5; D is possibly TRBD1 (6 bases). Germline lookup yields CDR1 SGHTA and CDR2 FQGNSA. The CDR3 is 14 amino acids. Trimming took 2 bases from V and 3 from J, leaving 10 bases between them. The DNA of the CDR3 is TGTGCCAGCAGCTTATGGAGACAGGAAGAGACCCAGTACTTC. It specifies CASSLWRQEETQYF.

This chain joins TRBV30 and TRBJ2-1; 8 bases map to TRBD2. There are 12 residues in the CDR3. V shed 8 bases, J shed 8 bases, and the junction held 8 bases outside the gene matches. Germline CDR1 and CDR2: GTSNPN and SVGIG (reference sequence). CDR3 coding DNA: TGTGCCAGACGGGAGGGGACACATGAGCAGTTCTTC. Translated, it gives CARREGTHEQFF.